This TCR beta chain was retrieved from a study of neurological immune-mediated disorders. Study-wide results and limits: None of the CDR3 amino acid sequences found in expanded clones was shared across subjects. This suggests that the TCR-beta repertoires were private in all groups.

TCRdb ran MiXCR on the 5' RACE reads and lists one entry per CDR3 protein. In the table there are more than 60,000 distinct CDR3 sequences, around 3.8% of which are singletons. This CDR3 spans 14 amino acids. Germline CDR1 is SGHTA and CDR2 is FQGNSA. V was shortened by 1 base and J by 1 base, with 7 bases between the two germline ends. This clonotype was seen many times. Antigen specificity is unknown. The chain recombines TRBV7-2 with TRBJ1-1; the D is unclear. The sequencing input was PBMCs. The sequence derives from a woman aged 45-65 years with multiple sclerosis. For the CDR3, the DNA is TGTGCCAGCAGCTTAGAAGCAGGGAACACTGAAGCTTTCTTT. As protein: CASSLEAGNTEAFF.